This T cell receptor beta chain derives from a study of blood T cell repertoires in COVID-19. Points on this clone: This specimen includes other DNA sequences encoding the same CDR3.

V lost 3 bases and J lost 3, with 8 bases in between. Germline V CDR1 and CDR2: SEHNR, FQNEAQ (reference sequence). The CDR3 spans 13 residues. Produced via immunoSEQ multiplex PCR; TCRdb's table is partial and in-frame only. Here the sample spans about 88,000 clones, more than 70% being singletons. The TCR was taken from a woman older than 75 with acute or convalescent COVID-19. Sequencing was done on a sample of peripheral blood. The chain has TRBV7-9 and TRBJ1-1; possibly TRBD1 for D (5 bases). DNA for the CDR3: TGTGCCAGCAGCTTCACGGGGGACACTGAAGCTTTCTTT. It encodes CASSFTGDTEAFF.